This T cell receptor beta chain appears in the sequencing data of a study of regulatory T cells in long-lasting Graves disease. General study findings and limits: Relative to newly diagnosed Graves' patients, persistent ones had lower TCR diversity.

Construction of TCR beta libraries relied on iRepertoire HTBI primers and on Arm-PCR targeting CDR3 regions. TCRdb processed the multiplex PCR reads anew with MiXCR; each CDR3 protein has one entry. The table lists about 450,000 distinct CDR3 sequences, around 24% of them singletons. Per the germline V gene, CDR1 is SGDLS and CDR2 is YYNGEE. This CDR3 contains 16 residues. V dropped 0 bases and J dropped 3; count of bases not matched to a gene: 5. Documented time point: persistent/refractory GD, antithyroid drugs over 5 years with positive TRAb. PBMCs were the source of the RNA used for TCR sequencing. The guidelines of the American Thyroid Association were the basis for diagnosing Graves' disease. A word on this clonotype: The antigen remains unidentified.

Sequenced material: peripheral blood mononuclear cells (PBMCs), taken when the disease was refractory, from a patient treated with antithyroid drugs. The chain uses TRBV9 and TRBJ1-3, with 8 bases aligning to TRBD1. The TCR sequence derives from a female donor with Graves disease. The CDR3 is CASSVAGGDFGNTIYF. The DNA of the CDR3 is TGTGCCAGCAGCGTAGCAGGGGGCGACTTTGGAAACACCATATATTTT.